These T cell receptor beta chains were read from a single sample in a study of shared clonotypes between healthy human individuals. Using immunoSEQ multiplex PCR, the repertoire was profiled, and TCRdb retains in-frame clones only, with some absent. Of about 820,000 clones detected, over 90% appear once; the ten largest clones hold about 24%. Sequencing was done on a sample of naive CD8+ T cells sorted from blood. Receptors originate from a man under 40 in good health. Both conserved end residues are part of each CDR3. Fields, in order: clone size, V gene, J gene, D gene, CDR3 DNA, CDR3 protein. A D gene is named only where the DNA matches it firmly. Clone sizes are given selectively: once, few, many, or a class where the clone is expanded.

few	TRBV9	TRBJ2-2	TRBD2	TGTGCCAGCGGGGAGGGGAAGAACACCGGGGAGCTGTTTTTT	CASGEGKNTGELFF
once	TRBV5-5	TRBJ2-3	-	TGTGCCAGCAGCTCAACCCGGGAGATAGGCACAGATACGCAGTATTTT	CASSSTREIGTDTQYF
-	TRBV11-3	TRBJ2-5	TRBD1	TGTGCCAGCAGCTTACGGACAGGCCAAGAGACCCAGTACTTC	CASSLRTGQETQYF
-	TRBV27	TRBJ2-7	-	TGTGCCAGCGGGACAACCTACGAGCAGTACTTC	CASGTTYEQYF
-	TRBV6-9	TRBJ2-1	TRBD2	TGTGCCAGCACCCGGACTAGCGGGAGGGTAAGGCAGTTCTTC	CASTRTSGRVRQFF
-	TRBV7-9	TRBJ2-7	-	TGTGCCAGCAGCGACGGATCCTACGAGCAGTACTTC	CASSDGSYEQYF
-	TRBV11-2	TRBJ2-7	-	TGTGCCAGCAGCTTAGTCGGAAACGAGCAGTACTTC	CASSLVGNEQYF
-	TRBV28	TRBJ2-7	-	TGTGCCAGCCGTCCGGTTAGGGGGTACGGCGAGCAGTACTTC	CASRPVRGYGEQYF
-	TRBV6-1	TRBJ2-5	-	TGTGCCAGCAGTGAACCGCCCATGGGGGTCGGGGAGACCCAGTACTTC	CASSEPPMGVGETQYF
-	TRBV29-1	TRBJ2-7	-	TGCAGCGTTGCGGACAGCTCCTACGAGCAGTACTTC	CSVADSSYEQYF